These 15 T cell receptor beta chains originate from one sample sequenced in a study of T-cell reconstitution after alpha-beta-depleted transplantation in children. Unique molecular identifiers tagged the TCRbeta library. MiXCR, run by TCRdb on the PCR reads, gives a single entry per CDR3 protein. The data show around 600,000 distinct CDR3 sequences, 20% to 25% seen once. The starting material was PBMCs, mostly from graft donor cells, obtained 360 days after TCRalphabeta/CD19-depleted stem cell transplant. Receptors originate from a boy under three years old who had a stem cell transplant for acute myeloid leukemia, so the T cells may come from the graft donor.

The chain links TRBV12-3 or TRBV12-4 to TRBJ2-3; 7 nucleotides agree with TRBD2. V lost 6 bases to trimming and J lost 5 bases; unmatched junction nucleotides: 8. This CDR3 contains 14 residues. CDR3 sequence reads: CASREGRGVDTQYF. In DNA form, the CDR3 reads TGTGCCAGCAGAGAGGGACGGGGGGTAGATACGCAGTATTTT.

The chain is built from TRBV6-5 and TRBJ2-7; the match to TRBD2 covers 11 bases. Germline V gives CDR1 MNHEY, CDR2 SVGAGI. Trimming cost V 4 bases and J 5 bases; bases outside gene matches: 7. The CDR3 totals 15 residues. In DNA form, the CDR3 reads TGTGCCAGCAGTTCCTTAGCGGGGGGGCTCAACGAGCAGTACTTC. It encodes CASSSLAGGLNEQYF.

This clonotype was counted between two and nine times. J is TRBJ2-1 and V is TRBV6-2 or TRBV6-3, with unresolved D. Between the trimmed V and J ends, which lost 2 bases and 9 bases, there was a span of 8 bases. Germline V CDR1 and CDR2: MNHEY, SVGEGT. This CDR3 comprises 12 residues. The CDR3 here is CASSYSSVEQFF. The CDR3 DNA sequence: TGTGCCAGCAGTTACAGCTCGGTTGAGCAGTTCTTC.

This chain joins TRBV7-6 and TRBJ2-1; D is unresolved. The germline gives CDR1 SGHVS, CDR2 FNYEAQ. There are 15 residues in the CDR3. Trimming stripped 5 bases from V and 0 bases from J, with 11 bases between. CDR3 loop: CASSPDFSSYNEQFF. The CDR3 region has the DNA TGTGCCAGCAGCCCCGACTTTAGCTCCTACAATGAGCAGTTCTTC.

The V and J genes are TRBV6-5 and TRBJ1-6, with TRBD1 matching over 7 bases. Germline V gives CDR1 MNHEY, CDR2 SVGAGI. This CDR3 has 19 amino acids. After removal of 2 bases from V and 7 bases from J, the junction contained 17 bases not matched to a gene. Written as DNA, the CDR3 is TGTGCCAGCAGTTACCGGCCGGGACAGCTTACCCTAGTCAATTCACCCCTCCACTTT. It is translated as CASSYRPGQLTLVNSPLHF.

This clonotype was seen ten or more times. The chain links TRBV7-3 to TRBJ2-3, with 7 nucleotides matching TRBD1. Looked up from germline, CDR1 is SGHTA and CDR2 is FQGTGA. V was pared by 5 bases and J by 5 bases, with 7 bases of the junction left unmatched. This CDR3 has 14 residues. Here the CDR3 DNA reads TGTGCCAGCAGCGACACAGGGGCTGAAGATACGCAGTATTTT. Encoded protein: CASSDTGAEDTQYF.

The sample holds many counts of this clonotype. This chain connects TRBV29-1 to TRBJ2-1; 7 bases are a match to TRBD1. The V gene end was trimmed by 8 bases and the J gene end by 0 bases; junction bases not matched to a gene: 7. Per the germline V gene, CDR1 is SQVTM and CDR2 is ANQGSEA. This CDR3 is built from 14 residues. The CDR3 region is CSLRGTASYNEQFF. In DNA, the CDR3 is TGCAGCTTGAGGGGGACAGCCTCCTACAATGAGCAGTTCTTC.

The rearrangement uses TRBV7-2 and TRBJ2-1, with D perhaps matching TRBD2 (5 bases). Germline CDR1 SGHTA, CDR2 FQGNSA. V shed 5 bases and J shed 3 bases, with 17 bases lying between them. The CDR3 has 16 residues. CDR3 DNA: TGTGCCAGCAGCCCACGGGTCGACTACTACTACAATGAGCAGTTCTTC. It translates to CASSPRVDYYYNEQFF.

The rearrangement joins TRBV18 to TRBJ2-7; TRBD1 matches 9 bases. The CDR3 has 14 amino acids. V was pared by 3 bases and J by 5 bases, with 5 bases of the junction left unmatched. CDR1 KGHSH and CDR2 LQKENI come from the germline V gene. The CDR3: CASSPQTGGNEQYV. CDR3 DNA: TGTGCCAGCTCACCTCAGACAGGGGGGAACGAGCAGTACGTC.

The J gene is TRBJ2-1, the V gene TRBV28, with TRBD1 identical over 9 bases. The CDR3 is 15 residues long. Germline assignment: CDR1 MDHEN and CDR2 SYDVKM. Trimming took 7 bases from V and 6 from J; bases not matched to a gene: 10. CDR3 nucleotides: TGTGCCAGCAATGGGGGGGACAGGGTAGGCAATGAGCAGTTCTTC. Encoded protein: CASNGGDRVGNEQFF.

This clonotype was detected only a few times. V usage is TRBV6-1 and J usage is TRBJ2-7, with TRBD1 matching over 10 bases. V lost 6 bases, J lost 3 bases, and 5 bases stayed unmatched. Germline CDR1 is MNHNS and CDR2 is SASEGT. The CDR3 covers 14 residues. CDR3 DNA sequence: TGTGCCAGCAGCACTGGGACAGGGGACTACGAGCAGTACTTC. Residues: CASSTGTGDYEQYF.

This clonotype has more than one count but fewer than ten. The genes are TRBV20-1 and TRBJ2-1; the match to TRBD2 covers 10 bases. The CDR3 has 15 amino acids. Per germline, CDR1 DFQATT and CDR2 SNEGSKA (reference sequence). V trimming: 3 bases; J trimming: 9 bases; junction bases outside the gene matches: 11. The CDR3, as DNA: TGCAGTGCTAGTCAAGCGGGGGGGTGGAAAGGTGAGCAGTTCTTC. Translated, it gives CSASQAGGWKGEQFF.

The chain uses TRBV20-1 and TRBJ2-3, with 10 bases lining up with TRBD2. The germline V gene encodes CDR1 DFQATT and CDR2 SNEGSKA (reference sequence). This CDR3 contains 14 residues. With 4 bases clipped from V and 2 bases from J, the junction kept 3 bases outside the gene matches. CDR3 sequence: CSATGLANTDTQYF. In DNA form, the CDR3 reads TGCAGTGCTACGGGACTAGCGAACACAGATACGCAGTATTTT.

The chain is built from TRBV7-9 and TRBJ2-3, with TRBD2 matching 10 bases. The V gene's germline CDR1 is SEHNR and CDR2 FQNEAQ (reference sequence). The length of the CDR3 is 16 residues. With 4 bases clipped from V and 3 bases from J, the junction kept 7 bases outside the gene matches. The CDR3 region has the DNA TGTGCCAGCAGCTCCGAACTAGCGGGGTCTACAGATACGCAGTATTTT. This translates into CASSSELAGSTDTQYF.

In its sample, this clonotype was seen many times. J is TRBJ1-1 and V is TRBV29-1; TRBD1 might be the D (6 bases). Trimming took off 6 bases at V and 3 bases at J, with 14 bases between the two ends. CDR1 is SQVTM, CDR2 ANQGSEA, per germline. The CDR3 has 13 residues. CDR3 loop: CSVERTAYTEAFF. Written as DNA, the CDR3 is TGCAGCGTAGAGCGGACAGCTTACACTGAAGCTTTCTTT.